The following is a T cell receptor beta chain sequence with its context. What it binds is not known. This sample is part of a study of CD8+ T cells in alopecia areata. Study-wide results and limits: The study found higher clonality in lesional than normal scalp, especially in alopecia totalis/universalis. Having just one nonresponder leaves the connection between baseline CD8+ expansion and response unresolved. Many expanded lesional clones persisted during tofacitinib (in both scalp and blood).

Extraction of RNA preceded its reverse transcription into cDNA, which served as the sequencing template. Some clones are missing from TCRdb's copy, which holds only in-frame ones; the method was immunoSEQ multiplex PCR. In the table there are 120,000 or so clones, under 65% of which are singletons. V lost 5 bases and J 5 bases, leaving 12 bases between the germline ends. The CDR3 sequence is 12 residues long. Germline V gives CDR1 SQVTM, CDR2 ANQGSEA. Treatment of the sample: oral pan-JAK inhibitor, 5-10 mg twice daily. This sample comprised CD4+ T cells sorted from blood, obtained at week 4, from a patient treated with tofacitinib. This clonotype was sampled from a human donor with alopecia areata. V and J are TRBV29-1 and TRBJ2-5; D not resolved. DNA for the CDR3: TGCAGCGTTTTGTCCATCGAGGAGACCCAGTACTTC. This gives the protein CSVLSIEETQYF.